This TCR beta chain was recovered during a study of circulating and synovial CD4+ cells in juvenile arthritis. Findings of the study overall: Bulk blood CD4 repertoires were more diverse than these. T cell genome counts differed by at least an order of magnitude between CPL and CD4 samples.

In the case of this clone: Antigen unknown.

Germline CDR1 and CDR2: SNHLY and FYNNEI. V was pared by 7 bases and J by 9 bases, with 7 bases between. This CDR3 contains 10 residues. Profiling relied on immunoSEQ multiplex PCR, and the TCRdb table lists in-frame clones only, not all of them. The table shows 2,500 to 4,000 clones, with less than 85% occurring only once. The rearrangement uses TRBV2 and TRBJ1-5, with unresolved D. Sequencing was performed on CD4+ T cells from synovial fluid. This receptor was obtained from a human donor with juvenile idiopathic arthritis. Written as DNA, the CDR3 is TGTGCCAGCATCACTCTGCCCCAGCATTTT. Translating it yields CASITLPQHF.